This T cell receptor (beta chain) was retrieved from a study of T cell changes during pregnancy in multiple sclerosis (dated by TCRdb to between 2017 and 2020). For the wider study: In women with multiple sclerosis, the researchers looked at how the T cell repertoire shifted as pregnancy progressed.

Details on this clone: There is no known antigen for this receptor. Base qualities are not provided; no much larger clone lies one nucleotide away.

Libraries were constructed by the immunoSEQ multiplex PCR assay. Sourced from immuneACCESS, this table was stored by TCRdb with only in-frame sequences that have V and J called. A share of the clones is absent; for the studies checked, an unresolved V gene accounts for under half, and the remainder has no known explanation. The sample table holds about 50,000 clones, of which 85% to 95% were seen once. About 0.75% of the sample lies in the top ten. Trimming costs V 4 bases and J 6 bases, and their ends lie 14 bases apart. The CDR3, from cysteine to phenylalanine, totals 15 residues. Only the CDR3 DNA stays, 45 bases, in frame from base 1. The germline V gene encodes CDR1 SGDLS and CDR2 YYNGEE.

This receptor was taken from a female donor with multiple sclerosis, enrolled in a pregnancy study. Sequenced here: CD4+ T cells from peripheral blood mononuclear cells, sampled in the third trimester of pregnancy. The V and J genes are TRBV9 and TRBJ1-6; TRBD1 is possibly the D segment (5 matching bases). The DNA is as follows: TGTGCCAGCAGCCCCGCAGGGAGGGGTAATTCACCCCTCCACTTT. This is translated as CASSPAGRGNSPLHF. Outside the CDR3, residues come from the reference TRBV9 and TRBJ1-6 proteins, so the full variable domain is: DSGVTQTPKHLITATGQRVTLRCSPRSGDLSVYWYQQSLDQGLQFLIQYYNGEERAKGNILERFSAQQFPDLHSELNLSSLELGDSALYFCASSPAGRGNSPLHFGNGTRLTVT.